This T cell receptor beta chain came from a study of OX40 agonist ivuxolimab in advanced cancers. Study in general: Ivuxolimab doses were 0.01, 0.1, 0.3, 1.5, 3 or 10 mg/kg every 2 weeks.

Trimming took 4 bases from V and 3 from J, leaving 18 bases between them. The CDR3 contains 16 residues. In germline, CDR1 is SGHTA, CDR2 FQGNSA. This clone was found a few times. Repertoires were generated with immunoSEQ multiplex PCR, while TCRdb's copy carries only in-frame clones and drops some. Altogether tens of thousands of clones are present, around four fifths being singletons, with the ten largest covering approximately 3.2%. This sample comprised CD4+ or CD8+ T cells sorted from blood, obtained in a trial of the OX40 agonist ivuxolimab. The gene calls are TRBV7-2 and TRBJ2-5, with D possibly matching TRBD2 (7 bases). The clonotype was recovered from an adult with an advanced solid tumor such as melanoma, head and neck, liver or kidney cancer. The DNA for the CDR3 is TGTGCCAGCAGCTCGCGCGGGGGCCTCGGAAAAGAGACCCAGTACTTC. Its protein product is CASSSRGGLGKETQYF.